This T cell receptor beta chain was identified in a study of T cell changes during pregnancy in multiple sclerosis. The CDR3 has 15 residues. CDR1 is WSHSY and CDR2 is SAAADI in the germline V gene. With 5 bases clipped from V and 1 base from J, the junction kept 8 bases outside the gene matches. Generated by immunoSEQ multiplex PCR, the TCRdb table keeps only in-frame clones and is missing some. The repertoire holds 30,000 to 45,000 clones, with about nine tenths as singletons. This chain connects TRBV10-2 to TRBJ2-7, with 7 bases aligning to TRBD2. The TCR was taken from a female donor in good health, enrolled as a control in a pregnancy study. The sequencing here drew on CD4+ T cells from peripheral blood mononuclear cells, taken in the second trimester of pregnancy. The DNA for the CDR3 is TGCGCCAGCAGTACCCCTCCGGGGGGATCCTACGAGCAGTACTTC. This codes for CASSTPPGGSYEQYF.